Listed below are T cell receptor beta chains from one sample, sequenced in a study of blood T cell repertoires in COVID-19. Sequencing used immunoSEQ multiplex PCR; TCRdb keeps in-frame clones, though not all of them. The sample holds under 450,000 clones, around 87% seen once. Sequencing input: PBMCs or T cells enriched from blood (not recorded which). The source of these receptors is a young man who had recovered from COVID-19. CDR3s include the opening cysteine and the closing phenylalanine or tryptophan. Each record gives: D gene, V gene, CDR3 length, clone size, J gene, CDR3 DNA, CDR3 protein. D genes are given only for firm matches. The size field is filled for only some rows; it gives once, few, many or a size class.

D: TRBD1; V: TRBV4-1; length: 16; size: .; J: TRBJ1-3; DNA: TGCGCCAGCAGCCACTTGACAGGGGGCCGAGGAAACACCATATATTTT; CDR3: CASSHLTGGRGNTIYF
D: TRBD1; V: TRBV23-1; length: 17; size: .; J: TRBJ2-7; DNA: TGCGCCAGCAGTCAAATCCCCAGGGACAGGGTTGACGACGAGCAGTACTTC; CDR3: CASSQIPRDRVDDEQYF
D: TRBD1; V: TRBV10-3; length: 13; size: .; J: TRBJ1-2; DNA: TGTGCCATGCAACAGGGGGCGAACTATGGCTACACCTTC; CDR3: CAMQQGANYGYTF
D: TRBD1; V: TRBV19; length: 15; size: .; J: TRBJ1-2; DNA: TGTGCCAGTAGTACGTCCAGGACAGGACTCTATGGCTACACCTTC; CDR3: CASSTSRTGLYGYTF
D: .; V: TRBV15; length: 15; size: .; J: TRBJ2-5; DNA: TGTGCCACCAGGGTCGACCGGGACTGGGAAGAGACCCAGTACTTC; CDR3: CATRVDRDWEETQYF
D: .; V: TRBV6-5; length: 16; size: .; J: TRBJ1-3; DNA: TGTGCCAGCAGTTACTCGCCACAGGGATCTGGAAACACCATATATTTT; CDR3: CASSYSPQGSGNTIYF
D: .; V: TRBV19; length: 14; size: .; J: TRBJ1-2; DNA: TGTGCCAGTAGTATAGATCGCCAGGGTAACGGCTACACCTTC; CDR3: CASSIDRQGNGYTF
D: TRBD2; V: TRBV7-2; length: 15; size: .; J: TRBJ2-3; DNA: TGTGCCAGCAGCTTAGCCGGGACTAGCGCAGATACGCAGTATTTT; CDR3: CASSLAGTSADTQYF
D: .; V: TRBV5-4; length: 16; size: .; J: TRBJ1-2; DNA: TGTGCCAGCAGCTTCGGCAGGGGACCTGGCGGTTATGGCTACACCTTC; CDR3: CASSFGRGPGGYGYTF
D: TRBD2; V: TRBV6-5; length: 16; size: once; J: TRBJ2-1; DNA: TGTGCCAGCAGTTACTCGGGGACTAGCGATTACAATGAGCAGTTCTTC; CDR3: CASSYSGTSDYNEQFF
D: TRBD1; V: TRBV6-2/TRBV6-3; length: 17; size: .; J: TRBJ2-7; DNA: TGTGCCAGCAGTTACGCCCGCGACAGGGGACCTTCCTACGAGCAGTACTTC; CDR3: CASSYARDRGPSYEQYF
D: .; V: TRBV28; length: 16; size: few; J: TRBJ1-5; DNA: TGTGCCAGCAGTTTTGACAGGAACCCCAGCAATCAGCCCCAGCATTTT; CDR3: CASSFDRNPSNQPQHF
D: TRBD1; V: TRBV5-1; length: 14; size: .; J: TRBJ1-2; DNA: TGCGCCAGCAGCCCGGGACAGGGGGCATATGGCTACACCTTC; CDR3: CASSPGQGAYGYTF
D: TRBD1; V: TRBV6-4; length: 16; size: .; J: TRBJ2-1; DNA: TGTGCCAGCAGTCCGTCCGGGACAGGGGGGGGGAATGAGCAGTTCTTC; CDR3: CASSPSGTGGGNEQFF
D: .; V: TRBV12-3/TRBV12-4; length: 12; size: .; J: TRBJ2-3; DNA: TGTGCCAGCAGTCCGGGTGCAGATACGCAGTATTTT; CDR3: CASSPGADTQYF
D: TRBD1; V: TRBV7-9; length: 16; size: few; J: TRBJ1-5; DNA: TGTGCCAGCAGCCGGGACAGGTACGATAGCAATCAGCCCCAGCATTTT; CDR3: CASSRDRYDSNQPQHF
D: .; V: TRBV5-6; length: 16; size: .; J: TRBJ2-1; DNA: TGTGCCAGCAGCTCTTTGACTTCCAGCTCCTACAATGAGCAGTTCTTC; CDR3: CASSSLTSSSYNEQFF
D: TRBD2; V: TRBV6-6; length: 12; size: once; J: TRBJ2-2; DNA: TGTGCCCTCGACGGGGGGGCCGGGGAGCTGTTTTTT; CDR3: CALDGGAGELFF
D: TRBD1; V: TRBV2; length: 14; size: few; J: TRBJ1-1; DNA: TGTGCCAGCCAACCCCAGTGGACAGGGACTGAAGCTTTCTTT; CDR3: CASQPQWTGTEAFF
D: .; V: TRBV6-2/TRBV6-3; length: 14; size: .; J: TRBJ2-5; DNA: TGTGCCAGCAGTCCCCCAGGGGCCCTAGAGACCCAGTACTTC; CDR3: CASSPPGALETQYF
D: TRBD1; V: TRBV7-2; length: 13; size: few; J: TRBJ1-1; DNA: TGTGCCAGCAGCCTACCGGGACAGGGGAGTCCTTTCTTT; CDR3: CASSLPGQGSPFF
D: TRBD1; V: TRBV30; length: 12; size: .; J: TRBJ1-3; DNA: TGTGCCTGGAGCCGGGACAGACACACCATATATTTT; CDR3: CAWSRDRHTIYF
D: TRBD1; V: TRBV5-4; length: 15; size: .; J: TRBJ1-6; DNA: TGTGCCAGCAGCTCTCAGGGGGACAGGGTATCACCCCTCCACTTT; CDR3: CASSSQGDRVSPLHF
D: .; V: TRBV27; length: 14; size: .; J: TRBJ1-2; DNA: TGTGCCAGCAGACCTATGGGCGTATACTATGGCTACACCTTC; CDR3: CASRPMGVYYGYTF
D: .; V: TRBV14; length: 13; size: .; J: TRBJ1-4; DNA: TGTGCCAGCAGCCAAGGGGGCGGGGGAAAACTGTTTTTT; CDR3: CASSQGGGGKLFF
D: TRBD1; V: TRBV6-5; length: 15; size: .; J: TRBJ1-6; DNA: TGTGCCAGCAGAGCGACAGGGGATAAGAATTCACCCCTCCACTTT; CDR3: CASRATGDKNSPLHF
D: .; V: TRBV13; length: 19; size: .; J: TRBJ2-2; DNA: TGTGCCAGCAGCTTAGGCCTCCTCTGGGGCGGGGCCACAGAAGGGGAGCTGTTTTTT; CDR3: CASSLGLLWGGATEGELFF
D: TRBD1; V: TRBV12-5; length: 16; size: .; J: TRBJ1-5; DNA: TGTGCTAGTGGTTCCAGACAGGGGACATTCAATCAGCCCCAGCATTTT; CDR3: CASGSRQGTFNQPQHF
D: .; V: TRBV11-1; length: 13; size: .; J: TRBJ1-1; DNA: TGTGCCAGCAGCTTAACAGGGAACACTGAAGCTTTCTTT; CDR3: CASSLTGNTEAFF
D: TRBD1; V: TRBV2; length: 14; size: .; J: TRBJ2-5; DNA: TGTGCCAGCAGTGCGACAGGGCTCCAAGAGACCCAGTACTTC; CDR3: CASSATGLQETQYF
D: .; V: TRBV4-1; length: 14; size: once; J: TRBJ1-4; DNA: TGCGCCAGCAGCCAAGATAGCAGGGGCGAAAAACTGTTTTTT; CDR3: CASSQDSRGEKLFF
D: .; V: TRBV2; length: 14; size: .; J: TRBJ1-6; DNA: TGTGCCAGCAGTGAAGGCCTCGGGGATTCACCCCTCCACTTT; CDR3: CASSEGLGDSPLHF
D: .; V: TRBV6-5; length: 13; size: .; J: TRBJ1-3; DNA: TGTGCCAGCCGTAGAAGCTCTGGAAACACCATATATTTT; CDR3: CASRRSSGNTIYF
D: .; V: TRBV7-9; length: 16; size: .; J: TRBJ1-5; DNA: TGTGCCAGCAGCTTGGAGCGCGGGGTTGGCAATCAGCCCCAGCATTTT; CDR3: CASSLERGVGNQPQHF
D: TRBD2; V: TRBV10-3; length: 13; size: once; J: TRBJ2-7; DNA: TGTGCCATCGGGGGTAGCGGGGCCTACGAGCAGTACTTC; CDR3: CAIGGSGAYEQYF
D: TRBD1; V: TRBV30; length: 14; size: .; J: TRBJ2-7; DNA: TGTGCCTGGAAGGGACAGGGGAAGGCCTACGAGCAGTACTTC; CDR3: CAWKGQGKAYEQYF
D: TRBD1; V: TRBV19; length: 15; size: .; J: TRBJ2-1; DNA: TGTGCCAGTAGTACCCCCGGAACAGGGGATAATGAGCAGTTCTTC; CDR3: CASSTPGTGDNEQFF
D: TRBD1; V: TRBV9; length: 15; size: .; J: TRBJ2-1; DNA: TGTGCCAGCAGCGATCTGGGGACAGGGTCTGTTGAGCAGTTCTTC; CDR3: CASSDLGTGSVEQFF
D: .; V: TRBV27; length: 17; size: .; J: TRBJ1-5; DNA: TGTGCCAGCAGTTTGACGTTGCCAGAGAGGGGCAATCAGCCCCAGCATTTT; CDR3: CASSLTLPERGNQPQHF
D: TRBD2; V: TRBV13; length: 15; size: .; J: TRBJ2-1; DNA: TGTGCCAGCAGCTTAGGCGGACTAGGCGGGAATGAGCAGTTCTTC; CDR3: CASSLGGLGGNEQFF
D: TRBD1; V: TRBV5-6; length: 13; size: few; J: TRBJ1-2; DNA: TGTGCCAGCAGCACAAGACAGGGGGATGGCTACACCTTC; CDR3: CASSTRQGDGYTF
D: .; V: TRBV12-3/TRBV12-4; length: 13; size: .; J: TRBJ1-5; DNA: TGTGCCAGCAGTTTTGAGGGGGTTCAGCCCCAGCATTTT; CDR3: CASSFEGVQPQHF
D: TRBD1; V: TRBV27; length: 16; size: .; J: TRBJ1-4; DNA: TGTGCCAGCAGTTTATCTGGGACAGGGGGCTATGAAAAACTGTTTTTT; CDR3: CASSLSGTGGYEKLFF
D: .; V: TRBV18; length: 15; size: .; J: TRBJ1-1; DNA: TGTGCCAGCTCACAGCAACAGGGACTGAACACTGAAGCTTTCTTT; CDR3: CASSQQQGLNTEAFF
D: .; V: TRBV6-5; length: 14; size: .; J: TRBJ1-2; DNA: TGTGCCAGCAGTCCAACGGGATCTTCCTATGGCTACACCTTC; CDR3: CASSPTGSSYGYTF
D: TRBD1; V: TRBV27; length: 15; size: .; J: TRBJ1-2; DNA: TGTGCCAGCAGTCCCACGGGACAGTCAAACTATGGCTACACCTTC; CDR3: CASSPTGQSNYGYTF
D: .; V: TRBV7-2; length: 14; size: .; J: TRBJ1-1; DNA: TGTGCCAGCAGCTTACTCGGAGGGAACACTGAAGCTTTCTTT; CDR3: CASSLLGGNTEAFF
D: .; V: TRBV3-1/TRBV3-2; length: 15; size: .; J: TRBJ1-2; DNA: TGTGCCAGCAGCCAAGGGGGAAGGGGAATCTATGGCTACACCTTC; CDR3: CASSQGGRGIYGYTF
D: TRBD2; V: TRBV29-1; length: 15; size: .; J: TRBJ2-3; DNA: TGCAGCGTGGCCAAAGGGACTAGCGCCACAGATACGCAGTATTTT; CDR3: CSVAKGTSATDTQYF